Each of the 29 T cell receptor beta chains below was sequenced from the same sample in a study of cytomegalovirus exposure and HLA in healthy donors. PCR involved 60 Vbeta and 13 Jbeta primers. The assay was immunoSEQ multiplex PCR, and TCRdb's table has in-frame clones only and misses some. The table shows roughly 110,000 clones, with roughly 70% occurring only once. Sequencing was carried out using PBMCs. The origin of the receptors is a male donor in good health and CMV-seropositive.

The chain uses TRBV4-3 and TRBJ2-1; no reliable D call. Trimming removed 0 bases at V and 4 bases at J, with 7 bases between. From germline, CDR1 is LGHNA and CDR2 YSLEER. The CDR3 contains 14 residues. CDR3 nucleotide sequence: TGCGCCAGCAGCCAAGATCTAGATTACAATGAGCAGTTCTTC. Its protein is CASSQDLDYNEQFF.

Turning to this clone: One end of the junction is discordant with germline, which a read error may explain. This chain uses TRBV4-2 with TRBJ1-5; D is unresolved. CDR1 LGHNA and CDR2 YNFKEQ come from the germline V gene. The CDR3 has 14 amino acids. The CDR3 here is CASSQGADNQPQNF. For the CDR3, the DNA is TGTGCCAGCAGCCAAGGAGCAGACAATCAGCCCCAGAATTTT.

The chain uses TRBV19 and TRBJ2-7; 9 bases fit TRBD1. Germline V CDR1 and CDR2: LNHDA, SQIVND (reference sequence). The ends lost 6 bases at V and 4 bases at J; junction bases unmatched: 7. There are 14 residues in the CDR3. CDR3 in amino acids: CASRTPGQGYEQYF. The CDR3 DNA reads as TGTGCCAGTAGGACACCGGGACAGGGTTACGAGCAGTACTTC.

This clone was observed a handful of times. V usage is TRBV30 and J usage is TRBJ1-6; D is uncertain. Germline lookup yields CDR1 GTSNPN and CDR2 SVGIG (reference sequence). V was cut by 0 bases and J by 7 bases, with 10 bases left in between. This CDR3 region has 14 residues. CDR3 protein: CAWSVGTLNSPLHF. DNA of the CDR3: TGTGCCTGGAGTGTTGGCACGTTGAATTCACCCCTCCACTTT.

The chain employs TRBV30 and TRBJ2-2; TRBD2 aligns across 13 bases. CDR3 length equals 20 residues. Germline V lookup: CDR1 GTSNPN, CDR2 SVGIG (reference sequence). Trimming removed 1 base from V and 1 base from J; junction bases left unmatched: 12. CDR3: CAWSGGRRTSGSWNTGELFF. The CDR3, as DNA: TGTGCCTGGAGTGGCGGTCGTCGGACTAGCGGGAGTTGGAACACCGGGGAGCTGTTTTTT.

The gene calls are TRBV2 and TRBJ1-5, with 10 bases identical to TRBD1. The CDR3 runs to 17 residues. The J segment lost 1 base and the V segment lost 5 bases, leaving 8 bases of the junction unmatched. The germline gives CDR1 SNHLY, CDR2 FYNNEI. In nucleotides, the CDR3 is TGTGCCAGCAGTAGGAGGGGACAGGGGTTGAGCAATCAGCCCCAGCATTTT. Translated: CASSRRGQGLSNQPQHF.

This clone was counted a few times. CDR3 sequence: CASSVEGGGTKNIQYF. The CDR3 coding sequence is TGTGCCAGCAGCGTTGAAGGCGGGGGAACCAAAAACATTCAGTACTTC. The rearrangement joins TRBV9 to TRBJ2-4; TRBD2 aligns across 7 bases. Trimming took 2 bases from V and 2 from J; bases not matched to a gene: 7. CDR1 and CDR2 from the germline V gene are SGDLS and YYNGEE. The CDR3 spans 16 residues.

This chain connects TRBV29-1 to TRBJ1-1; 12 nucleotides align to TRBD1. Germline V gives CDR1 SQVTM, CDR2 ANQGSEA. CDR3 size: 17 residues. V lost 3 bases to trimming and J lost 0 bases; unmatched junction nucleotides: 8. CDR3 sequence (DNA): TGCAGCGTTGATGTTGGGACAGGGGGCAACATGAACACTGAAGCTTTCTTT. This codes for CSVDVGTGGNMNTEAFF.

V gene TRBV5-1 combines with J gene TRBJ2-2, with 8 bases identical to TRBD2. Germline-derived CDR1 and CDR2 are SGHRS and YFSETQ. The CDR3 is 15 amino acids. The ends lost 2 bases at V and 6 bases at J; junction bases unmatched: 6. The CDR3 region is CASSLGLAVAGELFF. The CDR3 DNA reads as TGCGCCAGCAGCTTAGGACTAGCTGTAGCCGGGGAGCTGTTTTTT.

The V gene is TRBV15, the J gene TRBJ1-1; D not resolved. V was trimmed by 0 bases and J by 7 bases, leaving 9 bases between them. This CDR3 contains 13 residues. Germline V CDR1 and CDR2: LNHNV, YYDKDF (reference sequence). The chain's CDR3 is CATSRDGFLEAFF. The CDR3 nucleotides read TGTGCCACCAGCAGAGACGGGTTTCTTGAAGCTTTCTTT. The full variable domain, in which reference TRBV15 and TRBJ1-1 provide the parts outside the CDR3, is DAMVIQNPRYQVTQFGKPVTLSCSQTLNHNVMYWYQQKSSQAPKLLFHYYDKDFNNEADTPDNFQSRRPNTSFCFLDIRSPGLGDTAMYLCATSRDGFLEAFFGQGTRLTVV.

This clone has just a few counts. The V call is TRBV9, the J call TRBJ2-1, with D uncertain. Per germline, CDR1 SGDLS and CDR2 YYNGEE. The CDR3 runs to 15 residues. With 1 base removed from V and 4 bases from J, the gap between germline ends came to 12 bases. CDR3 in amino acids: CASSVTELAYNEQFF. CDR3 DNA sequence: TGTGCCAGCAGCGTAACTGAGTTAGCTTACAATGAGCAGTTCTTC. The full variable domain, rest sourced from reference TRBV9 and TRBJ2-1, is DSGVTQTPKHLITATGQRVTLRCSPRSGDLSVYWYQQSLDQGLQFLIQYYNGEERAKGNILERFSAQQFPDLHSELNLSSLELGDSALYFCASSVTELAYNEQFFGPGTRLTVL.

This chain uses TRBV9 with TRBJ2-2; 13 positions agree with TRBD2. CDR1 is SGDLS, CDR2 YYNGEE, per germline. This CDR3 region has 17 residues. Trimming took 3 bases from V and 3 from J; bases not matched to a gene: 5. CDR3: CASSATSGGRDTGELFF. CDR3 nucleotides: TGTGCCAGCAGCGCGACTAGCGGGGGGAGGGACACCGGGGAGCTGTTTTTT.

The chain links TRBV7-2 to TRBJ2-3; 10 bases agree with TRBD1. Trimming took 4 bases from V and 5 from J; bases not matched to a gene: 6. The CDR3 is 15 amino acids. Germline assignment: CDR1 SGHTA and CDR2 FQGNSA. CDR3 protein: CASSWRQGAGDTQYF. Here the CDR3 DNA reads TGTGCCAGCAGCTGGAGACAGGGGGCCGGAGATACGCAGTATTTT.

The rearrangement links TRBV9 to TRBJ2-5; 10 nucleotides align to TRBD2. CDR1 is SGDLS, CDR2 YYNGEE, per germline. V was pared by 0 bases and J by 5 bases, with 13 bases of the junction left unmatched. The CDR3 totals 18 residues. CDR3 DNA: TGTGCCAGCAGCGTAGCGTCCAGCGGGGGGGCCAGTCGGGAGACCCAGTACTTC. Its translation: CASSVASSGGASRETQYF.

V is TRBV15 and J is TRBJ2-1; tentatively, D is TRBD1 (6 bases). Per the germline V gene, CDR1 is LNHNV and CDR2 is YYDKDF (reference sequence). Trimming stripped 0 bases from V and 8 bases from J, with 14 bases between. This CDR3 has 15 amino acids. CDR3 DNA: TGTGCCACCAGCAGAGATAAGGACAGATTCGATGAGCAGTTCTTC. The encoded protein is CATSRDKDRFDEQFF.

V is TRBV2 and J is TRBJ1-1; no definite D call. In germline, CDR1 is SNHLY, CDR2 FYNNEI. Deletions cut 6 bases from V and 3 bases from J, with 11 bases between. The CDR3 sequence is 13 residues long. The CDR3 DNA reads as TGTGCCAGCAGCGTTATCTCGGACACTGAAGCTTTCTTT. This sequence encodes CASSVISDTEAFF.

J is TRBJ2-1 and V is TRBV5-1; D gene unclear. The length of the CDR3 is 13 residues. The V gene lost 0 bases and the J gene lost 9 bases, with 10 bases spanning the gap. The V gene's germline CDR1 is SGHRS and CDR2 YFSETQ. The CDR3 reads CASSLAMSPEQFF. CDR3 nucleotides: TGCGCCAGCAGCTTGGCTATGAGCCCTGAGCAGTTCTTC.

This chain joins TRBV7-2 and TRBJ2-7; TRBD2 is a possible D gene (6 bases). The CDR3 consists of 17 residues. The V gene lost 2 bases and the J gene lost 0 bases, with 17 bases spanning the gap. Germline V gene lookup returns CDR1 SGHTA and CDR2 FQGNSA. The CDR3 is CASSLPVGAGSSYEQYF. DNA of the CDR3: TGTGCCAGCAGCTTACCAGTCGGGGCGGGGAGCTCCTACGAGCAGTACTTC.

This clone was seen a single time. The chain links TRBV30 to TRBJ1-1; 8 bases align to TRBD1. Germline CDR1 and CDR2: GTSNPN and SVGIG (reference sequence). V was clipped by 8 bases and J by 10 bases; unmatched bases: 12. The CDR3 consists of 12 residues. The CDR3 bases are TGTGCCGGTGAACAGGGGGGAGGGGGAGCTTTCTTT. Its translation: CAGEQGGGGAFF.

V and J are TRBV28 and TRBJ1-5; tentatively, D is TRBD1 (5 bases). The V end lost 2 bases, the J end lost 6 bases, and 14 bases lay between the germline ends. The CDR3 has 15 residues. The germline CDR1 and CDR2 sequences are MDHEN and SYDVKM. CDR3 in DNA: TGTGCCAGCAGTTTACGACGCGGGGCAGGTCAGCCCCAGCATTTT. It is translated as CASSLRRGAGQPQHF.

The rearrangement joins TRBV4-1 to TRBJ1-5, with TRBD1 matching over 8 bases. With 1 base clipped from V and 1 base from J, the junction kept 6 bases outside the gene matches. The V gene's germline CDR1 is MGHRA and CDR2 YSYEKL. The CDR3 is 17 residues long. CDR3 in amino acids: CASSQVTGTGSNQPQHF. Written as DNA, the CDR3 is TGCGCCAGCAGCCAAGTAACTGGGACAGGAAGCAATCAGCCCCAGCATTTT.

This CDR3 is CASSLAGGATNQPQHF. The CDR3 DNA reads TGTGCCAGCAGCTTAGCCGGGGGGGCCACTAATCAGCCCCAGCATTTT. The chain carries TRBV7-9 and TRBJ1-5; tentatively, D is TRBD1 (6 bases). Germline V lookup: CDR1 SEHNR, CDR2 FQNEAQ (reference sequence). CDR3 length: 16 amino acids. V was cut by 0 bases and J by 4 bases, with 13 bases left in between.

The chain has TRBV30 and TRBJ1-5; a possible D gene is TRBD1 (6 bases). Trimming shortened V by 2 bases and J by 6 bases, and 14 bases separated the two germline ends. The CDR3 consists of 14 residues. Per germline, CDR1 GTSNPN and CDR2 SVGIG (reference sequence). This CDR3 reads CAWSLQGISQPQHF. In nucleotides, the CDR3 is TGTGCCTGGAGTTTACAGGGTATTTCTCAGCCCCAGCATTTT.

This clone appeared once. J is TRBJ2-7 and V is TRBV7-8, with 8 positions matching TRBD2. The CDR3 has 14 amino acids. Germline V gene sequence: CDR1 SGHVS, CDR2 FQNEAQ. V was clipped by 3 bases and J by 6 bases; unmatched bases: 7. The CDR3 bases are TGTGCCAGCAGCTTTCGGGAGGGACGGGGCGAGCAGTACTTC. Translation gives CASSFREGRGEQYF.

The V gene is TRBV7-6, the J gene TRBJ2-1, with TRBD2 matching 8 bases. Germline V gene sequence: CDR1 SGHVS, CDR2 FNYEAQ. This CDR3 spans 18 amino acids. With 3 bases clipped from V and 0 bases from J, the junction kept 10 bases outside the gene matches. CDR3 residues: CASSLGGSGSGSYNEQFF. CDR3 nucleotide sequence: TGTGCCAGCAGCTTGGGAGGGAGCGGGAGCGGCTCCTACAATGAGCAGTTCTTC.

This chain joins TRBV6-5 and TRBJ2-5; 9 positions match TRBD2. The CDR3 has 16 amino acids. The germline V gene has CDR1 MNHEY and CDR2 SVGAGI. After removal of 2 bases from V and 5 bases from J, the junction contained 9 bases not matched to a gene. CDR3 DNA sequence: TGTGCCAGCAGTTACGAGCGGGGGGCGCGTGAGGAGACCCAGTACTTC. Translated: CASSYERGAREETQYF.

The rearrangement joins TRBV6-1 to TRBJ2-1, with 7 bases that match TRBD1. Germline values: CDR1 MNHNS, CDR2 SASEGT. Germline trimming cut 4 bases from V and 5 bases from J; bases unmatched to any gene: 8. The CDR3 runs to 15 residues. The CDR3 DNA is TGTGCCAGCAGTGGGCGTCGGACAGGAGACAATGAGCAGTTCTTC. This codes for CASSGRRTGDNEQFF.

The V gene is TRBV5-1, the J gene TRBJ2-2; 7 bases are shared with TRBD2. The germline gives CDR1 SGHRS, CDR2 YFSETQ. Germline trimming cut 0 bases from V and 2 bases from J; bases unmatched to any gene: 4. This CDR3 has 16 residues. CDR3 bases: TGCGCCAGCAGCTTGGCGGGGGGATCCAACACCGGGGAGCTGTTTTTT. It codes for CASSLAGGSNTGELFF.

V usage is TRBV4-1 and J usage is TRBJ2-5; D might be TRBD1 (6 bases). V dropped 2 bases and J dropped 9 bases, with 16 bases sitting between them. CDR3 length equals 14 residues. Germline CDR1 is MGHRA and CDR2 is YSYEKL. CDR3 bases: TGCGCCAGCAGCCAAATTACAGGGTTTGAGGCCCAGTACTTC. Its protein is CASSQITGFEAQYF.